What follows are 25 T cell receptor beta chains derived from one specimen sequenced in a study of control samples from healthy donors and cancer patients. Using immunoSEQ multiplex PCR, the repertoire was profiled, and TCRdb retains in-frame clones only, with some absent. The data show roughly 120,000 clones, 85% to 90% seen once. Sequenced input: PBMCs. Receptors were obtained from a woman between 45 and 60 years old with colorectal cancer.

The chain links TRBV2 to TRBJ1-5; TRBD1 matches at 7 bases. The germline V gene has CDR1 SNHLY and CDR2 FYNNEI. This CDR3 spans 16 amino acids. V lost 1 base, J lost 2 bases, and 5 bases stayed unmatched. The CDR3 region has the DNA TGTGCCAGCAGTGAAGTCCCAGGGGGTGGCAATCAGCCCCAGCATTTT. The encoded protein is CASSEVPGGGNQPQHF. Full variable domain (missing parts from reference TRBV2 and TRBJ1-5): EPEVTQTPSHQVTQMGQEVILRCVPISNHLYFYWYRQILGQKVEFLVSFYNNEISEKSEIFDDQFSVERPDGSNFTLKIRSTKLEDSAMYFCASSEVPGGGNQPQHFGDGTRLSIL.

V usage is TRBV29-1 and J usage is TRBJ1-1, with unresolved D. V lost 7 bases to trimming and J lost 0 bases, with 6 bases between them. This CDR3 comprises 11 residues. Looked up from germline, CDR1 is SQVTM and CDR2 is ANQGSEA. CDR3: CSGVLNTEAFF. CDR3 bases: TGCAGCGGGGTCCTGAACACTGAAGCTTTCTTT.

The rearrangement links TRBV7-8 to TRBJ1-5; the D gene is possibly TRBD1 (5 bases). The germline gives CDR1 SGHVS, CDR2 FQNEAQ. Trimming cost V 3 bases and J 7 bases, with 19 bases left between them. This CDR3 is 16 amino acids long. This CDR3 is CASSFWGQRGDQPQHF. DNA for the CDR3: TGTGCCAGCAGCTTTTGGGGCCAACGAGGGGACCAGCCCCAGCATTTT. The variable domain in full, completed from reference TRBV7-8 and TRBJ1-5, reads GAGVSQSPRYKVAKRGQDVALRCDPISGHVSLFWYQQALGQGPEFLTYFQNEAQLDKSGLPSDRFFAERPEGSVSTLKIQRTQQEDSAVYLCASSFWGQRGDQPQHFGDGTRLSIL.

The gene calls are TRBV30 and TRBJ1-2; D unresolved. Trimming stripped 1 base from V and 3 bases from J, with 6 bases between. The length of the CDR3 is 12 residues. CDR1 is GTSNPN, CDR2 SVGIG, per germline (reference sequence). CDR3 nucleotide sequence: TGTGCCTGGAGTGACAATTACTATGGCTACACCTTC. It specifies CAWSDNYYGYTF.

The chain recombines TRBV20-1 with TRBJ1-2, with D tentatively TRBD1 (6 bases). Between the trimmed V and J ends, which lost 5 bases and 6 bases, there was a span of 10 bases. Germline CDR1 reads DFQATT; CDR2 reads SNEGSKA (reference sequence). This CDR3 is 11 amino acids long. The CDR3 DNA follows: TGCAGTGCTGCCAGGGGAAATGGCTACACCTTC. This gives the protein CSAARGNGYTF.

This clone was counted a single time. The chain recombines TRBV28 with TRBJ1-2, with 12 nucleotides matching TRBD1. Germline lookup yields CDR1 MDHEN and CDR2 SYDVKM. This CDR3 spans 16 amino acids. Trimming took 8 bases from V and 4 from J; bases not matched to a gene: 11. CDR3 residues: CASRGQGAKGGYGYTF. The CDR3 nucleotides are TGTGCCAGCCGGGGACAGGGGGCGAAGGGGGGCTATGGCTACACCTTC.

The table lists this clone with many counts. This chain connects TRBV19 to TRBJ2-1, with TRBD2 identical over 12 bases. V was pared by 5 bases and J by 6 bases, with 8 bases of the junction left unmatched. In germline, CDR1 is LNHDA, CDR2 SQIVND (reference sequence). This CDR3 has 16 amino acids. The DNA for the CDR3 is TGTGCCAGTAGTGCCCAACTAGCGGGGGGTTTCAATGAGCAGTTCTTC. Amino acids: CASSAQLAGGFNEQFF.

V and J are TRBV27 and TRBJ1-1; the match to TRBD1 covers 9 bases. Unmatched junction bases numbered 3, after V lost 6 bases and J lost 1 base. The CDR3 spans 14 residues. Germline assignment: CDR1 MNHEY and CDR2 SMNVEV (reference sequence). CDR3 DNA sequence: TGTGCCAGCAGGACAGGGGGATGGAACACTGAAGCTTTCTTT. This codes for CASRTGGWNTEAFF.

This clone was detected once. The V call is TRBV5-4, the J call TRBJ2-3, with 11 bases fitting TRBD2. V was pared by 2 bases and J by 0 bases, with 5 bases of the junction left unmatched. Per the germline V gene, CDR1 is SGHNT and CDR2 is YYREEE (reference sequence). The CDR3 is made up of 17 amino acids. The CDR3, as DNA: TGTGCCAGCAGCTTCACTAGCGGGAGAGCTAGCACAGATACGCAGTATTTT. As protein: CASSFTSGRASTDTQYF.

J is TRBJ2-7 and V is TRBV11-2, with unresolved D. V lost 1 base to trimming and J lost 2 bases, with 9 bases between them. CDR3 length: 14 amino acids. Germline CDR1 reads SGHAT; CDR2 reads FQNNGV. This chain's CDR3 is CASSLVRSPYEQYF. As DNA, the CDR3 is TGTGCCAGCAGCTTAGTTCGCAGTCCCTACGAGCAGTACTTC. The entire variable domain, with the rest obtained from reference TRBV11-2 and TRBJ2-7, is as follows: EAGVAQSPRYKIIEKRQSVAFWCNPISGHATLYWYQQILGQGPKLLIQFQNNGVVDDSQLPKDRFSAERLKGVDSTLKIQPAKLEDSAVYLCASSLVRSPYEQYFGPGTRLTVT.

V usage is TRBV18 and J usage is TRBJ2-7; 8 nucleotides agree with TRBD1. The CDR3 contains 16 residues. V trimming: 5 bases; J trimming: 2 bases; junction bases outside the gene matches: 11. Germline CDR1 KGHSH, CDR2 LQKENI. The CDR3 DNA is TGTGCCAGCTCATCAGAAAAGCCGGGACAGGCCTACGAGCAGTACTTC. Translating it yields CASSSEKPGQAYEQYF.

The gene calls are TRBV6-6 and TRBJ2-3, with 8 nucleotides matching TRBD2. V shed 5 bases, J shed 4 bases, and the junction held 11 bases outside the gene matches. CDR3 length equals 16 residues. The germline V gene has CDR1 MNHNY and CDR2 SVGAGI (reference sequence). The CDR3 nucleotides are TGTGCCAGCAGTCCTCGCGGGAGGTCGGGAGCAGATACGCAGTATTTT. It yields the protein CASSPRGRSGADTQYF.

The count of this clone is one. This sequence joins TRBV19 and TRBJ2-5; a possible D gene is TRBD2 (6 bases). This CDR3 is 13 amino acids long. CDR1 is LNHDA and CDR2 is SQIVND in the germline V gene (reference sequence). The V end lost 6 bases, the J end lost 4 bases, and 12 bases lay between the germline ends. For the CDR3, the DNA is TGTGCCAGTAGGGTCGCGGGGCTAGAGACCCAGTACTTC. The encoded protein is CASRVAGLETQYF.

This clone was detected only once. This chain connects TRBV2 to TRBJ1-2; D remains unclear. This CDR3 has 13 residues. Germline V gives CDR1 SNHLY, CDR2 FYNNEI. Trimming stripped 7 bases from V and 2 bases from J, with 11 bases between. CDR3 in DNA: TGTGCCAGCAAGATGACGGAGAACTATGGCTACACCTTC. It yields the protein CASKMTENYGYTF.

The chain combines TRBV6-2 or TRBV6-3 with TRBJ2-5; D is perhaps TRBD1 or TRBD2 (7 bases each). The CDR3 has 16 residues. The germline V gene encodes CDR1 MNHEY and CDR2 SVGEGT. V gave up 5 bases and J gave up 2 bases, with 18 bases separating them. CDR3 nucleotide sequence: TGTGCCAGCAGTCGACCAGGGGGGGGTAAACAAGAGACCCAGTACTTC. It codes for CASSRPGGGKQETQYF.

The chain joins TRBV9 to TRBJ2-3, with 11 bases identical to TRBD2. Germline lookup yields CDR1 SGDLS and CDR2 YYNGEE. The CDR3 contains 19 residues. V shed 3 bases and J 4 bases; nucleotides not matched to a gene: 16. CDR3 DNA: TGTGCCAGCAGCGCCGACCTAGCGGGGGGTTTCCGTTTCGCAGATACGCAGTATTTT. It specifies CASSADLAGGFRFADTQYF.

This clone was recorded once. The J gene is TRBJ1-1, the V gene TRBV7-3, with D tentatively TRBD1 (5 bases). Germline lookup yields CDR1 SGHTA and CDR2 FQGTGA. The length of the CDR3 is 15 residues. The V end was cut by 2 bases, the J end by 0 bases, with 10 bases between. The CDR3 spells CASSLYGGMNTEAFF. The DNA of the CDR3 is TGTGCCAGCAGCTTATACGGGGGGATGAACACTGAAGCTTTCTTT.

The chain has TRBV9 and TRBJ2-2; 9 bases align to TRBD2. Trimming cost V 1 base and J 4 bases; bases outside gene matches: 5. CDR1 is SGDLS and CDR2 is YYNGEE in the germline V gene. This CDR3 contains 16 residues. Written as DNA, the CDR3 is TGTGCCAGCAGCGTATGGCGGGAGGGGGGCACCGGGGAGCTGTTTTTT. This translates into CASSVWREGGTGELFF.

V gene TRBV5-1 combines with J gene TRBJ2-3; weak D call: TRBD2 (5 bases). The ends were cut back, 0 bases at V and 8 bases at J, with 13 bases in the middle. Germline V gene lookup returns CDR1 SGHRS and CDR2 YFSETQ. This CDR3 is 14 amino acids long. The CDR3 protein is CASSLAEGRGTQYF. In nucleotides, the CDR3 is TGCGCCAGCAGCTTGGCCGAGGGTCGAGGTACGCAGTATTTT.

This clone was counted between two and nine times. The rearrangement uses TRBV12-5 and TRBJ1-1; D possibly corresponds to TRBD1 (6 bases). The CDR3 is made up of 13 amino acids. V gave up 1 base and J gave up 8 bases, with 11 bases separating them. The V gene's germline CDR1 is LGHNT and CDR2 FRNRAP. The CDR3 protein is CASGLDLQGEAFF. The CDR3 DNA sequence: TGTGCTAGTGGTTTGGATCTTCAGGGGGAAGCTTTCTTT.

This chain uses TRBV19 with TRBJ2-5; D is ambiguous. The CDR3 extends over 13 amino acids. The V gene lost 3 bases and the J gene lost 5 bases, with 10 bases spanning the gap. The germline V gene encodes CDR1 LNHDA and CDR2 SQIVND (reference sequence). CDR3 coding DNA: TGTGCCAGTAGTATTCAGGCACGTGAGACCCAGTACTTC. It codes for CASSIQARETQYF.

This sequence joins TRBV5-1 and TRBJ2-7; D perhaps matches TRBD2 (5 bases). Trimming removed 8 bases from V and 5 bases from J, with 23 bases in between. This CDR3 comprises 15 residues. Germline V lookup: CDR1 SGHRS, CDR2 YFSETQ. CDR3 DNA sequence: TGCGCCAGTTCGGGGTATGGGGAGACGTTCAACGAGCAGTACTTC. This codes for CASSGYGETFNEQYF.

The chain links TRBV10-1 to TRBJ1-1; D gene unclear. The V and J ends lost 5 bases and 0 bases respectively, with 7 bases between them. The CDR3 contains 13 residues. Germline CDR1 is WNHNN and CDR2 is SYGVQD (reference sequence). Here the CDR3 reads CASSRRLNTEAFF. The CDR3 DNA reads TGCGCCAGCAGTAGACGGTTGAACACTGAAGCTTTCTTT.

The V call is TRBV5-1, the J call TRBJ2-2, with 9 nucleotides matching TRBD2. The CDR3 is 16 residues long. From germline, CDR1 is SGHRS and CDR2 YFSETQ. The V and J ends lost 4 bases and 4 bases, in that order; junction bases with no gene match: 8. The CDR3 protein is CASSPGGLAGTGELFF. The CDR3 region has the DNA TGCGCCAGCAGCCCGGGGGGACTAGCAGGCACCGGGGAGCTGTTTTTT.

This chain links TRBV7-3 with TRBJ2-1; TRBD1 agrees at 8 bases. V lost 2 bases, J lost 7 bases, and 16 bases stayed unmatched. The CDR3 extends over 18 amino acids. CDR1 and CDR2 (germline): SGHTA, FQGTGA. CDR3: CASSLSGGTGGPRNEQFF. The CDR3 region has the DNA TGTGCCAGCAGCTTATCAGGGGGGACAGGCGGCCCACGGAATGAGCAGTTCTTC.